The present TCR beta chain was sequenced within a study of cytomegalovirus exposure and HLA in healthy donors. This clone has more than one count but fewer than ten. Primers: 60 Vbeta forward and 13 Jbeta reverse. Some clones are missing from TCRdb's copy, which holds only in-frame ones; the method was immunoSEQ multiplex PCR. The repertoire holds approximately 130,000 clones, with approximately 8.9% as singletons. The V segment lost 9 bases and the J segment 2 bases; nucleotides outside the gene matches: 9. Per germline, CDR1 MNHNY and CDR2 SVGAGI (reference sequence). This CDR3 is built from 15 residues.

The gene calls are TRBV6-6 and TRBJ2-1; 8 bases are shared with TRBD2. This receptor was identified in a woman aged 35 to 49 in good health and CMV-seropositive. Sequenced: PBMCs. The CDR3 loop is CASSTGTSPYNEQFF. The CDR3 DNA is TGTGCCAGTTCGACCGGGACTAGTCCCTACAATGAGCAGTTCTTC.